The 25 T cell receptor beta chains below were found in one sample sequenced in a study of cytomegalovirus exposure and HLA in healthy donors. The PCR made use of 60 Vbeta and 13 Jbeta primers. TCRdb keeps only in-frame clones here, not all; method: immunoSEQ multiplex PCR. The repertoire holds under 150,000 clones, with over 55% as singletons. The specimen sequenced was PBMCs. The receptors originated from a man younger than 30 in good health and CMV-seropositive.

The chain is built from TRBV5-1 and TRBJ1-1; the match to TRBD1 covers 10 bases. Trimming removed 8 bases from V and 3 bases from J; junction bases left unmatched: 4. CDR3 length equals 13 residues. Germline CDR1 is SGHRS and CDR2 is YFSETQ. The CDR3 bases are TGCGCCAGTAGGACAGGGGGAGACACTGAAGCTTTCTTT. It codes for CASRTGGDTEAFF.

CDR3 nucleotides: TGCGCCAGCAGCTTGCAATCCTGGACTAGCGGCACAGATACGCAGTATTTT. It encodes CASSLQSWTSGTDTQYF. The gene calls are TRBV5-1 and TRBJ2-3; TRBD2 agrees at 9 bases. Trimming cost V 1 base and J 1 base; bases outside gene matches: 7. This CDR3 is 17 amino acids long. The germline V gene has CDR1 SGHRS and CDR2 YFSETQ. Supplemented by reference TRBV5-1 and TRBJ2-3, the full variable domain reads KAGVTQTPRYLIKTRGQQVTLSCSPISGHRSVSWYQQTPGQGLQFLFEYFSETQRNKGNFPGRFSGRQFSNSRSEMNVSTLELGDSALYLCASSLQSWTSGTDTQYFGPGTRLTVL.

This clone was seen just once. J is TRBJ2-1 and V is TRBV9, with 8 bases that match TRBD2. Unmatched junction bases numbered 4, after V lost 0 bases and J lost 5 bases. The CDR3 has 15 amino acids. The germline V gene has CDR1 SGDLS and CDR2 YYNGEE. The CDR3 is CASSVVSGDDNEQFF. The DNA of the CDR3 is TGTGCCAGCAGCGTAGTTAGCGGGGACGACAATGAGCAGTTCTTC.

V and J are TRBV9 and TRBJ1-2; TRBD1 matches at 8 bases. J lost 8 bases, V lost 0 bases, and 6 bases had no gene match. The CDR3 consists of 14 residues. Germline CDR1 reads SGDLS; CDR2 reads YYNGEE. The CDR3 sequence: CASSVGQGAHGYTF. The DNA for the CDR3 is TGTGCCAGCAGCGTAGGGCAGGGGGCGCACGGCTACACCTTC.

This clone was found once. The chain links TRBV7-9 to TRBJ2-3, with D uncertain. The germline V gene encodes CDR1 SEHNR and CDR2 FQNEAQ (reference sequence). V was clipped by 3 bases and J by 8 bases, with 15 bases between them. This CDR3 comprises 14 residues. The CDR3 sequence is CASSLEGEVVTQYF. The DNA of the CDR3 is TGTGCCAGCAGCTTGGAAGGAGAGGTGGTTACGCAGTATTTT.

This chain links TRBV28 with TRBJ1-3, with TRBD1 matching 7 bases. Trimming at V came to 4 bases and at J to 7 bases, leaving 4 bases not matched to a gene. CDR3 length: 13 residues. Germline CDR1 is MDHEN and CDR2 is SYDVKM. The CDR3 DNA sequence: TGTGCCAGCAGTTGGTCAGGGGGGAACACCATATATTTT. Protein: CASSWSGGNTIYF.

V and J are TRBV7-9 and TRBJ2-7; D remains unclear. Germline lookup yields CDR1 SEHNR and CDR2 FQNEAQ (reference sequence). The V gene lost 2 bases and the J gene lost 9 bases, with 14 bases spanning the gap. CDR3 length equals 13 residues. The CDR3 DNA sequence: TGTGCCAGCAGCTTAAGTGGTTCAGGCTGGCAGTACGTC. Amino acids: CASSLSGSGWQYV.

The DNA for the CDR3 is TGTGCCAGTAGACTGGACAGGCGCGGCTACACCTTC. This translates into CASRLDRRGYTF. The chain recombines TRBV19 with TRBJ1-2; TRBD1 agrees at 7 bases. Germline CDR1 and CDR2: LNHDA and SQIVND (reference sequence). V lost 6 bases to trimming and J lost 8 bases; unmatched junction nucleotides: 6. The CDR3 spans 12 residues.

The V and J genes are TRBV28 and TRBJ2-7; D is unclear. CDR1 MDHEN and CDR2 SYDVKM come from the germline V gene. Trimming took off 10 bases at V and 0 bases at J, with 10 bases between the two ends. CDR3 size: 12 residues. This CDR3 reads CAIQRSSYEQYF. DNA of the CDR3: TGTGCCATCCAAAGGAGCTCCTACGAGCAGTACTTC.

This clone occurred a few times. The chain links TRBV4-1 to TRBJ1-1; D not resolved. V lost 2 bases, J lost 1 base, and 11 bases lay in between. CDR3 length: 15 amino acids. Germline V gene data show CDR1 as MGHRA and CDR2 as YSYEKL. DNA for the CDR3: TGCGCCAGCAGCCAAAACCCGGAGAGGAACACTGAAGCTTTCTTT. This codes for CASSQNPERNTEAFF.

CDR3 sequence (DNA): TGTGCCAGCAGTGAAGACCGAAAGGTTCGGGGTCAGCCCCAGCATTTT. This encodes CASSEDRKVRGQPQHF. This rearrangement joins TRBV2 to TRBJ1-5; D not certain. CDR1 and CDR2 (germline): SNHLY, FYNNEI. Trimming pared 1 base from V and 6 bases from J, leaving 16 bases between. The CDR3 extends over 16 amino acids.

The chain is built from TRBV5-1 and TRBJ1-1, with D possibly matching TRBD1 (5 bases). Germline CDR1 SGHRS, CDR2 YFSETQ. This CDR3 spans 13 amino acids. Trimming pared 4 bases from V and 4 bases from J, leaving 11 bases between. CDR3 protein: CASSADTSTEAFF. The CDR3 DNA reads TGCGCCAGCAGCGCGGACACGAGCACTGAAGCTTTCTTT.

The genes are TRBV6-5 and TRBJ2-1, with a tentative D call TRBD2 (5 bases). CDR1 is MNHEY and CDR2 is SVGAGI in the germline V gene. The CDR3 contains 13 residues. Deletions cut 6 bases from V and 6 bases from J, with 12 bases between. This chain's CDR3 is CASSQHGSNEQFF. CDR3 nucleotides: TGTGCCAGCAGCCAGCATGGGAGCAATGAGCAGTTCTTC.

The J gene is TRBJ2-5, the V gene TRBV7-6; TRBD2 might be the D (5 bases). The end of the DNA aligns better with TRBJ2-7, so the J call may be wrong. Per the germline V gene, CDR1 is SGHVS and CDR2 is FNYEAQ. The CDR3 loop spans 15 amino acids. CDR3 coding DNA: TGTGCCAGCAGCTACTGGCATGAGGGCTCCTACGAGCAGTACTTC. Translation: CASSYWHEGSYEQYF.

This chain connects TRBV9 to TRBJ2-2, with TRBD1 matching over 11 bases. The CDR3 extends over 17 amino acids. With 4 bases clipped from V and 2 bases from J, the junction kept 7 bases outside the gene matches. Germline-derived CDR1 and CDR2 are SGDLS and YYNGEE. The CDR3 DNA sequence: TGTGCCAGCAGCCCTCGGACAGGGGGCGGTAACACCGGGGAGCTGTTTTTT. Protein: CASSPRTGGGNTGELFF.

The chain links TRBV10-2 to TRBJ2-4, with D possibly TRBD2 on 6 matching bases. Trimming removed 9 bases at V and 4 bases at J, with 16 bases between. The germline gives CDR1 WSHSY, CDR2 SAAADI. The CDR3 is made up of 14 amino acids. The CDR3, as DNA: TGCGCCAGAGGCGGGGAAGGGTTGAAAAACATTCAGTACTTC. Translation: CARGGEGLKNIQYF.

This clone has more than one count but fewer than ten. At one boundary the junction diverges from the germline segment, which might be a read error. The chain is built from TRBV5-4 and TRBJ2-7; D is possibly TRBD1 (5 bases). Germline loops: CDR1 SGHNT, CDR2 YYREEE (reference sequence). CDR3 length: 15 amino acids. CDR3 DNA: TGTGCCAGCAGCTTGGTCGCAGGGAAGGCCTACGAGCAGTATTTC. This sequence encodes CASSLVAGKAYEQYF. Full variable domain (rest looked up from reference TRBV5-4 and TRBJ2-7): ETGVTQSPTHLIKTRGQQVTLRCSSQSGHNTVSWYQQALGQGPQFIFQYYREEENGRGNFPPRFSGLQFPNYSSELNVNALELDDSALYLCASSLVAGKAYEQYFGPGTRLTVT.

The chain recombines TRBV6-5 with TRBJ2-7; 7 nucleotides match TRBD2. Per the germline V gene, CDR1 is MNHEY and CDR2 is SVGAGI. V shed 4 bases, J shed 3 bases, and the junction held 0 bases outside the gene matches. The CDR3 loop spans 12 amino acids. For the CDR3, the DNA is TGTGCCAGCAGTTCTAGCGGCTACGAGCAGTACTTC. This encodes CASSSSGYEQYF.

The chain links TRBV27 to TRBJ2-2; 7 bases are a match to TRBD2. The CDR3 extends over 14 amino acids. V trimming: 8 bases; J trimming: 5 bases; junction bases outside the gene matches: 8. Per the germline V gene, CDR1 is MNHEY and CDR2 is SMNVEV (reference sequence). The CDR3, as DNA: TGTGCCAGCCGAGGGGATAGCGGGACCGGGGAGCTGTTTTTT. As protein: CASRGDSGTGELFF.

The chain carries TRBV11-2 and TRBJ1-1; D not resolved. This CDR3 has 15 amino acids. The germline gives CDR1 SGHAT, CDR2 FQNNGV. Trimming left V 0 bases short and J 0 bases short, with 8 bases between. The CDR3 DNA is TGTGCCAGCAGCTTAGATACGCTAATGAACACTGAAGCTTTCTTT. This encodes CASSLDTLMNTEAFF.

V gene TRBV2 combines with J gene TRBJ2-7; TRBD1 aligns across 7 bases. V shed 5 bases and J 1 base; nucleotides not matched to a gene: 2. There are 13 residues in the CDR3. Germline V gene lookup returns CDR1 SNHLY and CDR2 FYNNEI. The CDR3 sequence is CASSRDRSYEQYF. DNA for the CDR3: TGTGCCAGCAGTAGGGACAGATCCTACGAGCAGTACTTC.

The CDR3 DNA reads TGTGCCAGCAGGCGACAAATCTATGGCTACACCTTC. Protein product: CASRRQIYGYTF. The rearrangement links TRBV2 to TRBJ1-2; D unresolved. The CDR3 extends over 12 amino acids. V was clipped by 6 bases and J by 4 bases, with 9 bases between them. Germline lookup yields CDR1 SNHLY and CDR2 FYNNEI.

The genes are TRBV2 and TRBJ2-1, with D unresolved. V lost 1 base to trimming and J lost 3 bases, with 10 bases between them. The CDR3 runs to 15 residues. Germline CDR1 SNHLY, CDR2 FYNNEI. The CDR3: CASSEVWSLYNEQFF. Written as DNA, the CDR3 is TGTGCCAGCAGTGAAGTATGGAGCCTCTACAATGAGCAGTTCTTC.

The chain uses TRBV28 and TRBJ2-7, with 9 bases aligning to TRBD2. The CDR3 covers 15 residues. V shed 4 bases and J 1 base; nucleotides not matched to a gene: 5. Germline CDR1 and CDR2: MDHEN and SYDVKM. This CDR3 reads CASSYFSGGSYEQYV. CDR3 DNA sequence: TGTGCCAGCAGTTACTTTAGCGGGGGTTCCTACGAGCAGTACGTC.

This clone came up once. The CDR3: CASSLAGGPSDTQYF. For the CDR3, the DNA is TGTGCCAGCAGCTTAGCGGGGGGGCCGTCAGATACGCAGTATTTT. The chain joins TRBV5-8 to TRBJ2-3; 10 positions match TRBD2. CDR1 SGHTS and CDR2 YDEGEE come from the germline V gene. This CDR3 has 15 residues. With 2 bases clipped from V and 4 bases from J, the junction kept 4 bases outside the gene matches.